Here is one T cell receptor beta chain with its context. The repertoire was sequenced with immunoSEQ multiplex PCR; TCRdb's copy has only in-frame clones and lacks some. The profile shows about 680,000 clones, 89% of them singletons. Treatment described: roughly 20 received Ad26.COV2.S at low or high dose, single or two shots; 5 received placebo; per-sample allocation not given. At day 63 after the first vaccine or placebo injection, samples were drawn. The CDR3 length is 12 residues. Germline CDR1 reads LGHNA; CDR2 reads YNFKEQ. With V trimmed by 5 bases and J by 8 bases, 2 bases remained unmatched. The sample comes from a study of Ad26.COV2.S vaccination and SARS-CoV-2 variants.

This chain links TRBV4-2 with TRBJ2-1, with 8 bases identical to TRBD2. The clonotype originates from a person aged 18-65 years who received the Ad26.COV2.S COVID-19 vaccine or a placebo. The material was peripheral blood, obtained in a trial of Ad26.COV2.S vaccine versus placebo. The CDR3 DNA follows: TGTGCCAGCAGCACGGGAGGGGATGAGCAGTTCTTC. Its translation is CASSTGGDEQFF.